The subject of this entry is one TCR beta chain. The data originate from a study of blood T cell repertoires in COVID-19. The CDR3 runs 12 residues. Trimming left V 1 base short and J 6 bases short, with 5 bases between. Germline V gives CDR1 SGHTA, CDR2 FQGNSA. TCRdb's table, derived via immunoSEQ multiplex PCR, lists solely in-frame clones and lacks some. This table has roughly 73,000 clones, about 69% appearing once. The receptor's source is a man aged 70 or older with acute or convalescent COVID-19. The chain links TRBV7-2 to TRBJ2-3; weak D call: TRBD1 (5 bases). The material sequenced was peripheral blood. The CDR3 is CASSLEGDTQYF. CDR3 DNA sequence: TGTGCCAGCAGCTTAGAGGGGGATACGCAGTATTTT. The full variable domain, rest sourced from reference TRBV7-2 and TRBJ2-3, is GAGVSQSPSNKVTEKGKDVELRCDPISGHTALYWYRQSLGQGLEFLIYFQGNSAPDKSGLPSDRFSAERTGGSVSTLTIQRTQQEDSAVYLCASSLEGDTQYFGPGTRLTVL.